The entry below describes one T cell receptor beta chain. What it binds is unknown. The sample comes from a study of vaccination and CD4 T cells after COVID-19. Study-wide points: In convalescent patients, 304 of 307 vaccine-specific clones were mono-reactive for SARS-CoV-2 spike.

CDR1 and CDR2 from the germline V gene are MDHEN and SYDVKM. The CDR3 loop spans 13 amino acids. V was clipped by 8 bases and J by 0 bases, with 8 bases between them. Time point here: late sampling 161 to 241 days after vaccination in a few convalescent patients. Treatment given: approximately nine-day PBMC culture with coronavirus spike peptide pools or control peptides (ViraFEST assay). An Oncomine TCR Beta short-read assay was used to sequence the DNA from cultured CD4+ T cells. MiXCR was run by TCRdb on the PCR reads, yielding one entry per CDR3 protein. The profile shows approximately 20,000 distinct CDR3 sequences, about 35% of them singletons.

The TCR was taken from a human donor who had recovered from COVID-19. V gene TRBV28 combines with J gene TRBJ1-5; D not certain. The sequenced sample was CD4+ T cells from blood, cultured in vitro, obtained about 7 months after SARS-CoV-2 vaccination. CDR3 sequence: CASYAYSNQPQHF. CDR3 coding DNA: TGTGCCAGCTATGCCTATAGCAATCAGCCCCAGCATTTT.